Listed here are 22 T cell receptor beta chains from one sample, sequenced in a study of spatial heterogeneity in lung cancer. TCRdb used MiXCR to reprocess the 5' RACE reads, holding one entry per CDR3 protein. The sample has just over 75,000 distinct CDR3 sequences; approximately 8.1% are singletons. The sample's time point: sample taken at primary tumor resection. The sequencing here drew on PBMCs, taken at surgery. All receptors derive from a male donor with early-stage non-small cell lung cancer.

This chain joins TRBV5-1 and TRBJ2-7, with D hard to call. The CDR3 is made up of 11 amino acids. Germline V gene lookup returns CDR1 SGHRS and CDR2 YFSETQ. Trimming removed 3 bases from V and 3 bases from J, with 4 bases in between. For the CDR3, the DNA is TGCGCCAGCAGCTCCTTCTACGAGCAGTACTTC. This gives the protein CASSSFYEQYF.

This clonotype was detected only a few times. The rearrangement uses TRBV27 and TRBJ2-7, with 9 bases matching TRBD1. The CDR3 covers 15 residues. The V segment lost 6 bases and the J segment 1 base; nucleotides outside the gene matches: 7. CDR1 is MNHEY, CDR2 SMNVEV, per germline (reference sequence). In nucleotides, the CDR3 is TGTGCCAGCAGGACCCCGGGACAGGGATCCTACGAGCAGTACTTC. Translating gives CASRTPGQGSYEQYF.

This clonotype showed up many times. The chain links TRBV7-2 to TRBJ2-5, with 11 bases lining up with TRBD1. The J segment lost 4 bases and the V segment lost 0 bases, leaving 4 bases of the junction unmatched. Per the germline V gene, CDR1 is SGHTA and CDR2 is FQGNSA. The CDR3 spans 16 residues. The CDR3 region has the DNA TGTGCCAGCAGCTTAGCGTGGACAGGGGGCGCAGAGACCCAGTACTTC. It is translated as CASSLAWTGGAETQYF.

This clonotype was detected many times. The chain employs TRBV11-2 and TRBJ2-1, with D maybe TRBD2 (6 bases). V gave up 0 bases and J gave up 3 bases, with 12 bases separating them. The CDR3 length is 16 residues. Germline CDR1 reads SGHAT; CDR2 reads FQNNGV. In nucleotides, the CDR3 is TGTGCCAGCAGCTTAGAGATCGCGGGACTCTACAATGAGCAGTTCTTC. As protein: CASSLEIAGLYNEQFF.

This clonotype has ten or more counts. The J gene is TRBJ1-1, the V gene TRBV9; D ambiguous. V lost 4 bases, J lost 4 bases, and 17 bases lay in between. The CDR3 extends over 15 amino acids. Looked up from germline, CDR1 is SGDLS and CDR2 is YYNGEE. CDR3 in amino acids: CASSTRETGTTEAFF. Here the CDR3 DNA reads TGTGCCAGCAGCACCCGGGAGACGGGAACCACTGAAGCTTTCTTT.

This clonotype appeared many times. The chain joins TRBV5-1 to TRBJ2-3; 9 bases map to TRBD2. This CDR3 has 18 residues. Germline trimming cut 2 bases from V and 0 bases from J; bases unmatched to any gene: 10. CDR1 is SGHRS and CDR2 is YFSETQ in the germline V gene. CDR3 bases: TGCGCCAGCAGCTTAATCGGATCTAGCGGGGTTAGCACAGATACGCAGTATTTT. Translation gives CASSLIGSSGVSTDTQYF.

The CDR3 coding sequence is TGTGCCAGCAGTGCGTCTGGGGCACAGGGTAAGACCTTC. Residues: CASSASGAQGKTF. This sequence joins TRBV25-1 and TRBJ1-2; D is possibly TRBD1 (6 bases). CDR3 length: 13 residues. The germline gives CDR1 MGHDK, CDR2 SYGVNS. Trimming took off 4 bases at V and 14 bases at J, with 20 bases between the two ends.

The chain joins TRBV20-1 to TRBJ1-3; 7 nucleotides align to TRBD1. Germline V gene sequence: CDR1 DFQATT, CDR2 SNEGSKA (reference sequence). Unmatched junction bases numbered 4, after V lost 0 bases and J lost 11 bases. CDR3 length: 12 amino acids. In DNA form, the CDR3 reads TGCAGTGCTAGAGAACAGGGGAGCTCCATATATTTT. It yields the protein CSAREQGSSIYF.

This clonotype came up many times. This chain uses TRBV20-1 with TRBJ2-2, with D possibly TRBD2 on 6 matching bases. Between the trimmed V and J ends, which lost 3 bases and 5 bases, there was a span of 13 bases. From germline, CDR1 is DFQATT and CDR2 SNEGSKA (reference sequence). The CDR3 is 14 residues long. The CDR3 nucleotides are TGCAGTGCTAGGGTCCAGGGAGGAACCGGGGAGCTGTTTTTT. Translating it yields CSARVQGGTGELFF.

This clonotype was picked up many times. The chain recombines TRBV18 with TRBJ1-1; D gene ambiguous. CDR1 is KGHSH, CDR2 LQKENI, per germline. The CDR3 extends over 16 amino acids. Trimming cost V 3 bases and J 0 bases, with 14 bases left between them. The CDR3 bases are TGTGCCAGCTCACCTCTGGCTGCGATGGTGAACACTGAAGCTTTCTTT. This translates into CASSPLAAMVNTEAFF.

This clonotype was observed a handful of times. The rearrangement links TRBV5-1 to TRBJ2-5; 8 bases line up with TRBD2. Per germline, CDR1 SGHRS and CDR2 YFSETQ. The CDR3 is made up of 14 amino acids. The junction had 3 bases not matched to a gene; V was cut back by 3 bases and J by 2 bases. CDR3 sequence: CASSWASGQETQYF. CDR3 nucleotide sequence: TGCGCCAGCAGCTGGGCTAGCGGGCAAGAGACCCAGTACTTC. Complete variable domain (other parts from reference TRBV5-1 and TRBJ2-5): KAGVTQTPRYLIKTRGQQVTLSCSPISGHRSVSWYQQTPGQGLQFLFEYFSETQRNKGNFPGRFSGRQFSNSRSEMNVSTLELGDSALYLCASSWASGQETQYFGPGTRLLVL.

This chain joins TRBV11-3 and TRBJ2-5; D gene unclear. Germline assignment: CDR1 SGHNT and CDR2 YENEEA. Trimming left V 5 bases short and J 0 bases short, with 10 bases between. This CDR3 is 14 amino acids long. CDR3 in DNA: TGTGCCAGCAGCCCAGCAGAGTACCAAGAGACCCAGTACTTC. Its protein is CASSPAEYQETQYF. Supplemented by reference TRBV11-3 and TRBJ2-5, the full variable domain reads EAGVVQSPRYKIIEKKQPVAFWCNPISGHNTLYWYLQNLGQGPELLIRYENEEAVDDSQLPKDRFSAERLKGVDSTLKIQPAELGDSAVYLCASSPAEYQETQYFGPGTRLLVL.

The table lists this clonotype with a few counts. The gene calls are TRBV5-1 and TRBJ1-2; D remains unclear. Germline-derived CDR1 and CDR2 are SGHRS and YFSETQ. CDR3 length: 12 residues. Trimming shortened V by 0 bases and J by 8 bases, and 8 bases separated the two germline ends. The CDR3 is CASSLAAEGYTF. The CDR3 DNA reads TGCGCCAGCAGCTTGGCCGCGGAGGGCTACACCTTC.

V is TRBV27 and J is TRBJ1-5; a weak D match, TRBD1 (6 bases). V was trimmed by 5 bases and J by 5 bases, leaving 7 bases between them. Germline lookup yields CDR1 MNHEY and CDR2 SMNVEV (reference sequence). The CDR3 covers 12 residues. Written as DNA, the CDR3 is TGTGCCAGCAGTACAGGGTATCAGCCCCAGCATTTT. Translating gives CASSTGYQPQHF.

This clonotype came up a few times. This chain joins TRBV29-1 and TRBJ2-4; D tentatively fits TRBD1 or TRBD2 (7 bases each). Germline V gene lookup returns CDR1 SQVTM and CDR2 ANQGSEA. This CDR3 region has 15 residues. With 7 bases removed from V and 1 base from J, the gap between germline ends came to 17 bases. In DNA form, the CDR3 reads TGCAGCGCCTTGAGGGGAGGGGGCGCCAAAAACATTCAGTACTTC. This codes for CSALRGGGAKNIQYF.

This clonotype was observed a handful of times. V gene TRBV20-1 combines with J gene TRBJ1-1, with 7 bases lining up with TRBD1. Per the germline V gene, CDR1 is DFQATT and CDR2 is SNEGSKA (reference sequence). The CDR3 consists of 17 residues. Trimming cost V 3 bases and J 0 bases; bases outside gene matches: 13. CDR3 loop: CSASSALTGDLNTEAFF. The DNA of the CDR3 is TGCAGTGCTAGCTCCGCTCTTACAGGGGACTTGAACACTGAAGCTTTCTTT.

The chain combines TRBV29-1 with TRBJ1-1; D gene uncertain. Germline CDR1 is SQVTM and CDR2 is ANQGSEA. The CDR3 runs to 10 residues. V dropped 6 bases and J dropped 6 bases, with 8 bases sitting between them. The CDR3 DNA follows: TGCAGCGTCCGAAGGGCTGAAGCTTTCTTT. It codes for CSVRRAEAFF.

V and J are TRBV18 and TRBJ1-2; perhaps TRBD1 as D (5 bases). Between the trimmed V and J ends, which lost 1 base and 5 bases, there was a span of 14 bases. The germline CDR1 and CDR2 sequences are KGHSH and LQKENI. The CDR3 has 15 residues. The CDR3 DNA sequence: TGTGCCAGCTCACCACGCCGGGACTCCAGTTATGGCTACACCTTC. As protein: CASSPRRDSSYGYTF.

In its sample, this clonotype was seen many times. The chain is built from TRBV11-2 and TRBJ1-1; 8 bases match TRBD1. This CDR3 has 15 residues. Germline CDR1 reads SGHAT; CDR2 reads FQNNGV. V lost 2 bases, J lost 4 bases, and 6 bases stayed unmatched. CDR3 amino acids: CASSLQGAFSTEAFF. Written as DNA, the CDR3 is TGTGCCAGCAGCTTACAGGGGGCGTTTAGCACTGAAGCTTTCTTT.

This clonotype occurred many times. The CDR3 bases are TGCGCCAGCAGCTCACAAAGCGGGCAGTACTTC. This sequence encodes CASSSQSGQYF. This chain connects TRBV5-1 to TRBJ2-7; D is perhaps TRBD2 (5 bases). The germline V gene encodes CDR1 SGHRS and CDR2 YFSETQ. This CDR3 contains 11 residues. V was clipped by 3 bases and J by 9 bases, with 10 bases between them.

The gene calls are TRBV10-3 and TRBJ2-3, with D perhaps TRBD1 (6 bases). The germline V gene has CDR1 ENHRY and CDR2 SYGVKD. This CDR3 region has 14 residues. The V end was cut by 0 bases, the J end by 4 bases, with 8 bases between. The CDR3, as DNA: TGTGCCATCAGTGAGTCGAACAGGGCAGATACGCAGTATTTT. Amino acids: CAISESNRADTQYF.

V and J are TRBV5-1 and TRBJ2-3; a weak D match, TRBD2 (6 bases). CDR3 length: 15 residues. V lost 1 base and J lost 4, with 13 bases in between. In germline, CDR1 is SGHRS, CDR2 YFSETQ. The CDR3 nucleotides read TGCGCCAGCAGCTTGACGGGGGTTTGGCCAGATACGCAGTATTTT. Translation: CASSLTGVWPDTQYF.